The 21 T cell receptor beta chains below were found in one sample sequenced in a study of naive and memory T cell subsets. The SP2 primer and nested alpha and beta constant region primers amplified ligated cDNA in four rounds. Each CDR3 protein is one row after TCRdb ran MiXCR on the 5' RACE reads. Seen here are roughly 62,000 distinct CDR3 sequences, roughly 8.1% observed once, and the top ten hold 19%. The library had UMIs added by 3' ligation of an oligonucleotide to TCR cDNA. The receptor source for this set is a female donor in good health.

This clonotype was found a few times. The chain combines TRBV2 with TRBJ2-4; a weak D match, TRBD2 (5 bases). CDR3 length: 16 amino acids. The ends were cut back, 5 bases at V and 1 base at J, with 15 bases in the middle. In germline, CDR1 is SNHLY, CDR2 FYNNEI. The CDR3 DNA is TGTGCCAGCAGTCTCCCCGGAGGCTCGGCCAAAAACATTCAGTACTTC. This encodes CASSLPGGSAKNIQYF.

V gene TRBV20-1 combines with J gene TRBJ1-4; D gene uncertain. The CDR3 length is 13 residues. Germline loops: CDR1 DFQATT, CDR2 SNEGSKA (reference sequence). V shed 5 bases and J shed 3 bases, with 10 bases lying between them. The CDR3 reads CSAPMGSNEKLFF. For the CDR3, the DNA is TGCAGTGCTCCGATGGGGTCTAATGAAAAACTGTTTTTT.

This clonotype appeared many times. This rearrangement joins TRBV19 to TRBJ1-4; D unresolved. The V gene's germline CDR1 is LNHDA and CDR2 SQIVND (reference sequence). Trimming removed 6 bases at V and 5 bases at J, with 10 bases between. The CDR3 length is 13 residues. The CDR3 spells CASRQDGNEKLFF. The DNA of the CDR3 is TGTGCCAGTAGGCAGGACGGGAATGAAAAACTGTTTTTT.

This clonotype has only a few counts. V is TRBV25-1 and J is TRBJ2-3; the match to TRBD2 covers 12 bases. Germline V CDR1 and CDR2: MGHDK, SYGVNS. The CDR3 loop spans 15 amino acids. Unmatched junction bases numbered 7, after V lost 8 bases and J lost 4 bases. The CDR3 region is CASLLAGGPADTQYF. DNA of the CDR3: TGTGCCAGCCTTCTAGCGGGGGGGCCCGCAGATACGCAGTATTTT.

The table lists this clonotype with many counts. The V gene is TRBV5-4, the J gene TRBJ2-1, with 7 bases that match TRBD1. The CDR3 has 14 residues. The V and J ends lost 9 bases and 6 bases, in that order; junction bases with no gene match: 12. Looked up from germline, CDR1 is SGHNT and CDR2 is YYREEE (reference sequence). The CDR3 nucleotides are TGTGCCACCACCCGACAGGGCGCAGGCAATGAGCAGTTCTTC. This gives the protein CATTRQGAGNEQFF.

This clonotype was recorded a few times. The genes are TRBV20-1 and TRBJ2-6, with D perhaps matching TRBD1 (6 bases). V was shortened by 5 bases and J by 2 bases, with 13 bases between the two germline ends. CDR3 length equals 15 residues. Germline V gives CDR1 DFQATT, CDR2 SNEGSKA (reference sequence). This chain's CDR3 is CSAENRATGANVLTF. The CDR3 region has the DNA TGCAGTGCTGAGAACAGGGCGACTGGGGCCAACGTCCTGACTTTC.

The J gene is TRBJ2-1, the V gene TRBV14; TRBD2 agrees at 7 bases. J was trimmed by 5 bases and V by 3 bases; bases with no gene match: 13. This CDR3 contains 17 residues. Germline CDR1 and CDR2: SGHDN and FVKESK. Here the CDR3 reads CASSHSPGLADNNEQFF. CDR3 coding DNA: TGTGCCAGCAGCCACTCCCCCGGGCTAGCGGACAACAATGAGCAGTTCTTC.

This clonotype was seen many times. The chain recombines TRBV30 with TRBJ1-1, with D possibly being TRBD1 (6 bases). With 1 base removed from V and 7 bases from J, the gap between germline ends came to 13 bases. This CDR3 region has 13 residues. Germline values: CDR1 GTSNPN, CDR2 SVGIG (reference sequence). CDR3: CAWSEGQWDEAFF. The CDR3 DNA sequence: TGTGCCTGGAGTGAAGGACAGTGGGATGAAGCTTTCTTT. Looking up the rest from reference TRBV30 and TRBJ1-1 gives the full variable domain: SQTIHQWPATLVQPVGSPLSLECTVEGTSNPNLYWYRQAAGRGLQLLFYSVGIGQISSEVPQNLSASRPQDRQFILSSKKLLLSDSGFYLCAWSEGQWDEAFFGQGTRLTVV.

This clonotype was counted a few times. The rearrangement links TRBV20-1 to TRBJ2-2; TRBD2 agrees at 8 bases. Trimming took 6 bases from V and 5 from J; bases not matched to a gene: 8. In germline, CDR1 is DFQATT, CDR2 SNEGSKA (reference sequence). The CDR3 is 14 amino acids. CDR3 nucleotides: TGCAGTGCCAGATGGACTAGCAGAACCGGGGAGCTGTTTTTT. Translating gives CSARWTSRTGELFF.

This rearrangement joins TRBV20-1 to TRBJ2-7; D call uncertain. The CDR3 sequence is 14 residues long. Looked up from germline, CDR1 is DFQATT and CDR2 is SNEGSKA (reference sequence). V was pared by 0 bases and J by 6 bases, with 15 bases between. CDR3 in amino acids: CSARDGRQAGEQYF. CDR3 bases: TGCAGTGCTAGAGATGGTAGGCAGGCTGGCGAGCAGTACTTC.

The chain links TRBV28 to TRBJ2-7, with 8 nucleotides matching TRBD1. Germline V gene lookup returns CDR1 MDHEN and CDR2 SYDVKM. Germline trimming cut 4 bases from V and 6 bases from J; bases unmatched to any gene: 8. CDR3 length: 14 amino acids. The CDR3 is CASSSDRAALEQYF. CDR3 DNA: TGTGCCAGCAGTTCGGACAGGGCAGCCCTCGAGCAGTACTTC.

This rearrangement joins TRBV11-3 to TRBJ1-3; TRBD1 agrees at 10 bases. The CDR3 length is 19 residues. J gave up 2 bases and V 2 bases, and 12 bases lay outside the gene matches. The germline gives CDR1 SGHNT, CDR2 YENEEA. For the CDR3, the DNA is TGTGCCAGCAGCTTATTAAGACAGGGGGCGCCTGGGACTGGAAACACCATATATTTT. Its translation: CASSLLRQGAPGTGNTIYF.

The chain uses TRBV7-9 and TRBJ1-3; the D gene is possibly TRBD1 (5 bases). Germline CDR1 is SEHNR and CDR2 is FQNEAQ (reference sequence). This CDR3 contains 16 residues. V was trimmed by 7 bases and J by 2 bases, leaving 18 bases between them. CDR3 in amino acids: CASKNDGQGTGNTIYF. The CDR3 region has the DNA TGTGCCAGCAAGAATGATGGGCAGGGAACTGGAAACACCATATATTTT.

This clonotype was seen a few times. DNA for the CDR3: TGTGCCAGCTCACCGGAACAGGGCAATCAGCCCCAGCATTTT. Its translation: CASSPEQGNQPQHF. J is TRBJ1-5 and V is TRBV18; tentatively, D is TRBD1 (5 bases). This CDR3 has 14 residues. Germline-derived CDR1 and CDR2 are KGHSH and LQKENI. Trimming stripped 3 bases from V and 2 bases from J, with 8 bases between.

This clonotype was observed a handful of times. This rearrangement joins TRBV5-6 to TRBJ1-1; D not certain. In germline, CDR1 is SGHDT, CDR2 YYEEEE. The CDR3 has 13 residues. V was trimmed by 0 bases and J by 1 base, leaving 4 bases between them. DNA for the CDR3: TGTGCCAGCAGCTTGGCTCGGAACACTGAAGCTTTCTTT. It is translated as CASSLARNTEAFF.

The V gene is TRBV28, the J gene TRBJ2-7, with unresolved D. The V end was cut by 6 bases, the J end by 9 bases, with 12 bases between. The CDR3 is 11 amino acids. CDR1 MDHEN and CDR2 SYDVKM come from the germline V gene. This CDR3 reads CASSVRMGQYF. The CDR3, as DNA: TGTGCCAGCAGCGTCCGGATGGGGCAGTACTTC.

There are a few counts of this clonotype. The chain links TRBV7-8 to TRBJ2-5; 11 bases are shared with TRBD2. Trimming at V came to 1 base and at J to 4 bases, leaving 11 bases not matched to a gene. This CDR3 is 18 amino acids long. Germline CDR1 is SGHVS and CDR2 is FQNEAQ. The CDR3 sequence is CASSLGETSGRRGETQYF. CDR3 in DNA: TGTGCCAGCAGCTTAGGTGAAACTAGCGGGAGAAGAGGAGAGACCCAGTACTTC. Full variable domain (missing parts from reference TRBV7-8 and TRBJ2-5): GAGVSQSPRYKVAKRGQDVALRCDPISGHVSLFWYQQALGQGPEFLTYFQNEAQLDKSGLPSDRFFAERPEGSVSTLKIQRTQQEDSAVYLCASSLGETSGRRGETQYFGPGTRLLVL.

The V gene is TRBV30, the J gene TRBJ1-3; D is undetermined. With 8 bases removed from V and 0 bases from J, the gap between germline ends came to 11 bases. Per germline, CDR1 GTSNPN and CDR2 SVGIG (reference sequence). CDR3 length equals 13 residues. The DNA of the CDR3 is TGTGCCCGAGGCAGGAACTCTGGAAACACCATATATTTT. It encodes CARGRNSGNTIYF.

The V and J genes are TRBV20-1 and TRBJ2-5, with 9 bases fitting TRBD2. Germline CDR1 reads DFQATT; CDR2 reads SNEGSKA (reference sequence). CDR3 length: 14 amino acids. With V trimmed by 4 bases and J by 4 bases, 7 bases remained unmatched. Here the CDR3 DNA reads TGCAGTGCTACCTCTGCGGGGGGGCCAGAGACCCAGTACTTC. Translated, it gives CSATSAGGPETQYF.

This clonotype turned up a few times. The chain carries TRBV6-5 and TRBJ2-2; 7 nucleotides line up with TRBD1. With V trimmed by 7 bases and J by 2 bases, 10 bases remained unmatched. The CDR3 has 16 residues. CDR1 MNHEY and CDR2 SVGAGI come from the germline V gene. The CDR3 is CASTKGQGVNTGELFF. The CDR3, as DNA: TGTGCCAGCACCAAGGGCCAGGGGGTAAACACCGGGGAGCTGTTTTTT.

The chain joins TRBV2 to TRBJ2-2; D gene unclear. The CDR3 loop spans 12 amino acids. Germline V gene data show CDR1 as SNHLY and CDR2 as FYNNEI. Trimming shortened V by 7 bases and J by 1 base, and 4 bases separated the two germline ends. CDR3 coding DNA: TGTGCCAGCAAGGGGAACACCGGGGAGCTGTTTTTT. Translation gives CASKGNTGELFF.